This T cell receptor beta chain was obtained from a study of PD-1 blockade in classical Hodgkin lymphoma. Overall study findings and caveats: At C4D1, TCR diversity had climbed significantly for CD4+ cells, though not for CD8+ cells. According to reports, newly diagnosed patients had lower baseline TCR diversity than healthy donors, and relapsed/refractory patients had lower baseline TCR diversity still.

Each patient relapsed following autologous stem cell transplantation, and prior brentuximab vedotin exposure differed. TCRdb keeps only in-frame clones here, not all; method: immunoSEQ multiplex PCR. This sample has 15,000 to 20,000 clones, with more than 75% found just once. A note on this clone: Its specificity is not known.

Germline V gene lookup returns CDR1 LNHNV and CDR2 YYDKDF (reference sequence). Trimming took 1 base from V and 5 from J, leaving 11 bases between them. The CDR3 totals 15 residues. The rearrangement joins TRBV15 to TRBJ2-2, with D maybe TRBD2 (6 bases). The sequence was obtained from a human donor with classical Hodgkin lymphoma. Here the sequenced sample was peripheral blood mononuclear cells (PBMCs), taken before the second cycle of nivolumab. CDR3 sequence: CATSRAGGETGELFF. The CDR3 DNA reads as TGTGCCACCAGCAGAGCCGGGGGTGAGACCGGGGAGCTGTTTTTT. Full variable domain (remainder filled in from reference TRBV15 and TRBJ2-2): DAMVIQNPRYQVTQFGKPVTLSCSQTLNHNVMYWYQQKSSQAPKLLFHYYDKDFNNEADTPDNFQSRRPNTSFCFLDIRSPGLGDTAMYLCATSRAGGETGELFFGEGSRLTVL.